These 6 T cell receptor beta chains were all obtained from the same sample, sequenced in a study of cytomegalovirus exposure and HLA in healthy donors. TCRdb's copy holds only in-frame clones and misses some; the assay was immunoSEQ multiplex PCR. The sample holds about 110,000 clones, approximately 90% seen once. Specimen: PBMCs. The receptor source for this set is a woman aged 18-29 years in good health and CMV-seropositive.

The rearrangement joins TRBV7-9 to TRBJ2-3; D remains unclear. Germline V gene lookup returns CDR1 SEHNR and CDR2 FQNEAQ (reference sequence). V lost 5 bases and J lost 0, with 12 bases in between. The CDR3 runs to 15 residues. CDR3 DNA: TGTGCCAGCAGCCTGACTGAGACTAGCACAGATACGCAGTATTTT. Protein sequence: CASSLTETSTDTQYF. The variable domain in full, with the rest retrieved from reference TRBV7-9 and TRBJ2-3, is DTGVSQNPRHKITKRGQNVTFRCDPISEHNRLYWYRQTLGQGPEFLTYFQNEAQLEKSRLLSDRFSAERPKGSFSTLEIQRTEQGDSAMYLCASSLTETSTDTQYFGPGTRLTVL.

This clone has just a few counts. This chain uses TRBV19 with TRBJ1-1; D might be TRBD1 (5 bases). The length of the CDR3 is 11 residues. CDR1 is LNHDA, CDR2 SQIVND, per germline (reference sequence). Between the trimmed V and J ends, which lost 5 bases and 8 bases, there was a span of 9 bases. The CDR3 DNA is TGTGCCAGTAGTGGGGGACTGGAAGCTTTCTTT. This sequence encodes CASSGGLEAFF.

The genes are TRBV28 and TRBJ2-5; 12 bases match TRBD2. CDR3 length: 18 amino acids. With V trimmed by 1 base and J by 3 bases, 9 bases remained unmatched. Germline V gene lookup returns CDR1 MDHEN and CDR2 SYDVKM. The DNA of the CDR3 is TGTGCCAGCAGTTTATTGTCAGGACTAGCGGGGCTTGAAGAGACCCAGTACTTC. Amino acids: CASSLLSGLAGLEETQYF.

This chain joins TRBV4-1 and TRBJ1-3; D perhaps matches TRBD1 (6 bases). V dropped 5 bases and J dropped 0 bases, with 11 bases sitting between them. CDR1 and CDR2 from the germline V gene are MGHRA and YSYEKL. The CDR3 spans 15 residues. The CDR3 DNA follows: TGCGCCAGCAGCGAACGGACAGTCTCTGGAAACACCATATATTTT. Its protein product is CASSERTVSGNTIYF.

This clone has just a few counts. The V and J genes are TRBV5-4 and TRBJ1-2, with 9 bases fitting TRBD1. Germline trimming cut 3 bases from V and 4 bases from J; bases unmatched to any gene: 7. This CDR3 spans 15 amino acids. CDR1 is SGHNT and CDR2 is YYREEE in the germline V gene (reference sequence). CDR3 in amino acids: CASSSMGQGTYGYTF. The CDR3, as DNA: TGTGCCAGCAGCTCCATGGGACAGGGAACCTATGGCTACACCTTC.

This clone has only one observation. The J gene is TRBJ1-4, the V gene TRBV4-1; TRBD1 agrees at 12 bases. Germline V CDR1 and CDR2: MGHRA, YSYEKL. The CDR3 has 15 residues. The V and J ends lost 4 bases and 12 bases, in that order; junction bases with no gene match: 9. Here the CDR3 reads CASSPPGQGAGELFF. For the CDR3, the DNA is TGCGCCAGCAGCCCGCCGGGACAGGGGGCAGGGGAACTGTTTTTT.